This T cell receptor (beta chain) emerged from a study of shared clonotypes between healthy human individuals. TCRdb's table, derived via immunoSEQ multiplex PCR, lists solely in-frame clones and lacks some. This table has about 680,000 clones, about 91% appearing once. Per germline, CDR1 MDHEN and CDR2 SYDVKM. Trimming cost V 6 bases and J 5 bases; bases outside gene matches: 8. The CDR3 spans 15 residues. Naive CD8 cells comprised CD45RO-negative, CCR7-positively selected cells, excluding terminally differentiated effector memory CD45RA+ cells. All the donors were Caucasian adults who lived in Nashville, Tennessee.

The sequenced sample was naive CD8+ T cells sorted from blood. The chain is built from TRBV28 and TRBJ1-5; 9 positions agree with TRBD1. This TCR derives from a man in his thirties or forties in good health. For the CDR3, the DNA is TGTGCCAGCAGCCCGGGACAGGGATTTTATCAGCCCCAGCATTTT. Translation gives CASSPGQGFYQPQHF. Using reference TRBV28 and TRBJ1-5 for the parts outside the CDR3, the full variable domain is DVKVTQSSRYLVKRTGEKVFLECVQDMDHENMFWYRQDPGLGLRLIYFSYDVKMKEKGDIPEGYSVSREKKERFSLILESASTNQTSMYLCASSPGQGFYQPQHFGDGTRLSIL.